A single sample gave rise to the 12 T cell receptor beta chains below, sequenced in a study of T-cell reconstitution after alpha-beta-depleted transplantation in children. TCRbeta library construction was performed incorporating unique molecular identifiers. In TCRdb, the PCR reads were re-called with MiXCR into one record per CDR3 protein. The data hold 610,000 or so distinct CDR3 sequences, with over 25% observed a single time. This specimen was PBMCs, taken before TCRalphabeta/CD19-depleted stem cell transplant. Receptors were obtained from a boy younger than two with Wiskott-Aldrich syndrome, due to receive a stem cell transplant.

The chain combines TRBV18 with TRBJ1-1; the match to TRBD1 covers 9 bases. The V and J ends lost 6 bases and 5 bases, in that order; junction bases with no gene match: 10. Germline CDR1 reads KGHSH; CDR2 reads LQKENI. This CDR3 is built from 15 residues. CDR3 sequence (DNA): TGTGCCAGCTCCCCAATGAGACAGGGGGGTACTGAAGCTTTCTTT. Its translation is CASSPMRQGGTEAFF.

This chain joins TRBV28 and TRBJ2-7; 11 bases align to TRBD2. The CDR3 covers 15 residues. The V gene end was trimmed by 5 bases and the J gene end by 0 bases; junction bases not matched to a gene: 3. CDR1 and CDR2 from the germline V gene are MDHEN and SYDVKM. CDR3 amino acids: CASSMTSGISYEQYF. The CDR3 DNA sequence: TGTGCCAGCAGTATGACTAGCGGGATCTCCTACGAGCAGTACTTC. Using reference TRBV28 and TRBJ2-7 for the parts outside the CDR3, the full variable domain is DVKVTQSSRYLVKRTGEKVFLECVQDMDHENMFWYRQDPGLGLRLIYFSYDVKMKEKGDIPEGYSVSREKKERFSLILESASTNQTSMYLCASSMTSGISYEQYFGPGTRLTVT.

The rearrangement joins TRBV5-1 to TRBJ2-1; 12 bases fit TRBD2. The V gene end was trimmed by 3 bases and the J gene end by 5 bases; junction bases not matched to a gene: 6. This CDR3 has 16 residues. Germline V gene lookup returns CDR1 SGHRS and CDR2 YFSETQ. In DNA form, the CDR3 reads TGCGCCAGCAGCTCCCTAGCGGGAGGGGGAAACAATGAGCAGTTCTTC. Amino acid sequence: CASSSLAGGGNNEQFF.

This clonotype showed up just once. This sequence joins TRBV5-1 and TRBJ2-7; 8 nucleotides align to TRBD1. This CDR3 region has 13 residues. V lost 5 bases, J lost 4 bases, and 5 bases stayed unmatched. From germline, CDR1 is SGHRS and CDR2 YFSETQ. CDR3 nucleotide sequence: TGCGCCAGCAGTCAGGGGGCGCAATACGAGCAGTACTTC. Residues: CASSQGAQYEQYF.

This clonotype was recorded a few times. The chain recombines TRBV5-1 with TRBJ2-5; TRBD1 agrees at 9 bases. This CDR3 has 15 residues. Trimming took 4 bases from V and 5 from J; bases not matched to a gene: 9. Germline-derived CDR1 and CDR2 are SGHRS and YFSETQ. CDR3 in amino acids: CASSRPGQGGETQYF. The DNA for the CDR3 is TGCGCCAGCAGCAGGCCGGGACAGGGAGGGGAGACCCAGTACTTC.

The chain combines TRBV27 with TRBJ2-6; D is ambiguous. The CDR3 has 15 residues. V lost 4 bases and J 0 bases, leaving 7 bases between the germline ends. The germline CDR1 and CDR2 sequences are MNHEY and SMNVEV (reference sequence). DNA of the CDR3: TGTGCCAGCAGTTCGGACGTCTCTGGGGCCAACGTCCTGACTTTC. This encodes CASSSDVSGANVLTF.

This chain joins TRBV20-1 and TRBJ1-1; D is unclear. Germline CDR1 and CDR2: DFQATT and SNEGSKA (reference sequence). V gave up 4 bases and J gave up 8 bases, with 11 bases separating them. The CDR3 has 11 amino acids. CDR3 loop: CSANRAREAFF. The CDR3 nucleotides are TGCAGTGCTAACCGGGCACGGGAAGCTTTCTTT.

This clonotype showed up just once. A read error may produce the germline difference seen at one junction end. The chain employs TRBV12-3 or TRBV12-4 and TRBJ2-7; TRBD2 aligns across 13 bases. CDR3 length: 14 residues. The CDR3 region is CASSHGLAGAEQCF. The CDR3 nucleotides read TGTGCCAGCAGCCACGGACTAGCGGGAGCCGAGCAGTGCTTC.

This clonotype was counted only a few times. The chain combines TRBV20-1 with TRBJ2-3; D uncertain. Germline-derived CDR1 and CDR2 are DFQATT and SNEGSKA (reference sequence). The CDR3 runs 11 residues. V shed 3 bases and J shed 2 bases, with 3 bases lying between them. CDR3 bases: TGCAGTGCTAGTCCCACAGATACGCAGTATTTT. Amino acids: CSASPTDTQYF.

The chain is built from TRBV10-3 and TRBJ2-7; 12 bases align to TRBD2. V was pared by 4 bases and J by 6 bases, with 7 bases of the junction left unmatched. Germline V gives CDR1 ENHRY, CDR2 SYGVKD. This CDR3 is 15 amino acids long. CDR3 coding DNA: TGTGCCATCAGTGGTGGTGGACTAGCGGGAAGCGAGCAGTACTTC. Its protein product is CAISGGGLAGSEQYF.

The chain links TRBV12-3 or TRBV12-4 to TRBJ1-4; D gene unclear. CDR3 length: 16 amino acids. V lost 6 bases to trimming and J lost 6 bases, with 20 bases between them. The DNA of the CDR3 is TGTGCCAGCAGCCGTCTAAGAGCGGCCCAACATGAAAAACTGTTTTTT. Protein product: CASSRLRAAQHEKLFF.

This clonotype was seen more than once but under ten times. The chain joins TRBV5-6 to TRBJ2-2; D remains unclear. CDR3 size: 16 residues. The germline CDR1 and CDR2 sequences are SGHDT and YYEEEE. V lost 5 bases and J lost 1, with 15 bases in between. Written as DNA, the CDR3 is TGTGCCAGCAGTTTCAGCCCAACAATGAACACCGGGGAGCTGTTTTTT. Amino acid sequence: CASSFSPTMNTGELFF.